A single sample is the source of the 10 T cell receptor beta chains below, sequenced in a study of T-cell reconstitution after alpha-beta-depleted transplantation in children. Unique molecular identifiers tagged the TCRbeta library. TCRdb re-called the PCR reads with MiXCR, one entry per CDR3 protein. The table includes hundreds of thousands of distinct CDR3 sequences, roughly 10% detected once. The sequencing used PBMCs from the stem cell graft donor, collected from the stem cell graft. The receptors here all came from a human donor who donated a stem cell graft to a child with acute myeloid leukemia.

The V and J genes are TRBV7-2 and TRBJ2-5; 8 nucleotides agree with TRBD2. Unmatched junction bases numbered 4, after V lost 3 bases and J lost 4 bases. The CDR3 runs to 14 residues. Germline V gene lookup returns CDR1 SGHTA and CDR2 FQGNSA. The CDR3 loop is CASSFRLASETQYF. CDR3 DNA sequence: TGTGCCAGCAGCTTTCGACTAGCGTCAGAGACCCAGTACTTC.

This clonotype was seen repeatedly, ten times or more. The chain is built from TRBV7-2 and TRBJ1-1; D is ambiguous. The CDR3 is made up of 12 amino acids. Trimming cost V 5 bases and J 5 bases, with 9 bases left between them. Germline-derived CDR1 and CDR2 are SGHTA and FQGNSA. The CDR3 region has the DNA TGTGCCAGCAGCCGCGTGTATACTGAAGCTTTCTTT. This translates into CASSRVYTEAFF. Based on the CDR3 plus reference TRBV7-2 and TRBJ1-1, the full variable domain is GAGVSQSPSNKVTEKGKDVELRCDPISGHTALYWYRQSLGQGLEFLIYFQGNSAPDKSGLPSDRFSAERTGGSVSTLTIQRTQQEDSAVYLCASSRVYTEAFFGQGTRLTVV.

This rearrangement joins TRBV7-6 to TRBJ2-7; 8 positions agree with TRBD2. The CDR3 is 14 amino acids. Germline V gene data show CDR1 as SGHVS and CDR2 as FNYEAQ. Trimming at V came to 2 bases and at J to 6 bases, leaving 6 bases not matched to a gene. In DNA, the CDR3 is TGTGCCAGCAGCTTATCGGGAGGGCCACCCGAGCAGTACTTC. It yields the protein CASSLSGGPPEQYF. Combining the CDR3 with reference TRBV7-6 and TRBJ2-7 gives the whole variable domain GAGVSQSPRYKVTKRGQDVALRCDPISGHVSLYWYRQALGQGPEFLTYFNYEAQQDKSGLPNDRFSAERPEGSISTLTIQRTEQRDSAMYRCASSLSGGPPEQYFGPGTRLTVT.

CDR3: CASTGTGTPYEQYF. The DNA for the CDR3 is TGTGCCAGCACCGGGACTGGAACTCCCTACGAGCAGTACTTC. The chain couples TRBV21-1 to TRBJ2-7; no DNA check was done on the table's D call, TRBD2. TRBV21-1 is a known pseudogene. This CDR3 comprises 14 residues.

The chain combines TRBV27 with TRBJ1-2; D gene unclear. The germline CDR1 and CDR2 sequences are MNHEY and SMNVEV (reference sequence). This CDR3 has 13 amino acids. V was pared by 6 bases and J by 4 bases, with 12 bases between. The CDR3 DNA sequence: TGTGCCAGCAGCCTAGGGAGGACCTATGGCTACACCTTC. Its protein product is CASSLGRTYGYTF.

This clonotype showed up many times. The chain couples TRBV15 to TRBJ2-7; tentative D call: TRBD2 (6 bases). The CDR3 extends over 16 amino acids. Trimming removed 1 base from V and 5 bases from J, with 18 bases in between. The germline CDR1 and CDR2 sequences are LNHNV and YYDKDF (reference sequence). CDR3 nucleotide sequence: TGTGCCACCAGCAGAGGTAGACCGCCTGGAGGGAACGAGCAGTACTTC. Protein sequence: CATSRGRPPGGNEQYF.

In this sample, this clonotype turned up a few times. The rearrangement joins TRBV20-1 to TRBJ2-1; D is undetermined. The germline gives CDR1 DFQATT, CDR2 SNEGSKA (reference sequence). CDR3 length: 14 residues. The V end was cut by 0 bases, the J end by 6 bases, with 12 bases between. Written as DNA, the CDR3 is TGCAGTGCTAGAGATCCGGCCGCCTCCAATGAGCAGTTCTTC. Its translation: CSARDPAASNEQFF.

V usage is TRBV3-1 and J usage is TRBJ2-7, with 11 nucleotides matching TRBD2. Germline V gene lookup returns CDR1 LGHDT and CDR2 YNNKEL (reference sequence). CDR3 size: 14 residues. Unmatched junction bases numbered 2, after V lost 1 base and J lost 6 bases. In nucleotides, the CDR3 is TGTGCCAGCAGCCAAGTTCTAGCGGGAGGCGAGCAGTACTTC. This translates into CASSQVLAGGEQYF.

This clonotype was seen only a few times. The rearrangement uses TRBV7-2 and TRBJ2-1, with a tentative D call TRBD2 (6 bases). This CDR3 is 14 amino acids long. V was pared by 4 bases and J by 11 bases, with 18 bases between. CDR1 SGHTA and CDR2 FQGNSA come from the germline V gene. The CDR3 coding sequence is TGTGCCAGCAGCTCACCAATGCACGGGACTCAGCAGTTCTTC. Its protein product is CASSSPMHGTQQFF.

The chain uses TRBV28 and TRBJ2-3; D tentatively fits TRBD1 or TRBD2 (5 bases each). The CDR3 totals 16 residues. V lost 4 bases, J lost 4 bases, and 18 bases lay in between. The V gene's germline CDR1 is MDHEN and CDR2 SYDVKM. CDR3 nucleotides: TGTGCCAGCAGTTCCTCTCGGGACGTAATGCCAGATACGCAGTATTTT. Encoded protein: CASSSSRDVMPDTQYF.